This T cell receptor (beta chain) was identified during a study of T cells in women clearing cervical HPV infection. CDR1 and CDR2 (germline): SGHTA, FQGTGA. The CDR3 runs to 13 residues. Repertoires were generated with immunoSEQ multiplex PCR, while TCRdb's copy carries only in-frame clones and drops some. This sample contains about 30,000 clones. As to this clone: The read is 3 residues too short to cover the CDR3 end, so that end is filled in from the germline J gene.

The TCR was taken from a woman between 18 and 70 years old with a cervical HPV16 infection that either progressed to CIN3+ or cleared (not recorded which). The source material was blood buffy coat. V usage is TRBV7-3 and J usage is TRBJ2-3; 8 bases agree with TRBD1. The sequenced CDR3 bases are TGTGCCAGCAGCGGACAGGGAGAAGAGACG. It translates to CASSGQGEET. Given in full, the CDR3 is CASSGQGEETQYF.